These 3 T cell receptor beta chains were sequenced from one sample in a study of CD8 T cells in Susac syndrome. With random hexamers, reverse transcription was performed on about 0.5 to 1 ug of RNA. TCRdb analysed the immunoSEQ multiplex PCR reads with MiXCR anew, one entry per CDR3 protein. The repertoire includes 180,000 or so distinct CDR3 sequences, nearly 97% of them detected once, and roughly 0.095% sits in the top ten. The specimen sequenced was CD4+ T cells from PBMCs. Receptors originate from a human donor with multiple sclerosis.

As DNA, the CDR3 is TGTGCCAGCAGCCCCCTTCCAGGGGTGAGCCGTGTGGGAAATAGTGGCTACACCTTC. Protein sequence: CASSPLPGVSRVGNSGYTF. The chain couples TRBV13 to TRBJ1-2; weak D call: TRBD1 (6 bases). Trimming removed 5 bases from V and 7 bases from J, with 32 bases in between. This CDR3 is built from 19 residues. The germline CDR1 and CDR2 sequences are PRHDT and FYEKMQ (reference sequence).

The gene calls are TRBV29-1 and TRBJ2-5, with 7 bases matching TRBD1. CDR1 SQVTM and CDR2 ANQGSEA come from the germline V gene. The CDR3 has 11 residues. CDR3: CGGQIQETQYF. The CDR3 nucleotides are TGCGGGGGACAGATTCAAGAGACCCAGTACTTC.

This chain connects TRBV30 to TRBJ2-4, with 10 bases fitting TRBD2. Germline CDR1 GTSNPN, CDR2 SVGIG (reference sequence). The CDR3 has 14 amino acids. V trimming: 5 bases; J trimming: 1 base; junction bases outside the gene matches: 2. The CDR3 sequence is CAWEREGAKNIQYF. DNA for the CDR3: TGTGCCTGGGAGCGGGAGGGGGCCAAAAACATTCAGTACTTC.